Below are 31 T cell receptor beta chains sequenced from a single sample in a study of T cell responses to AZD1222 COVID-19 vaccine. Method: immunoSEQ multiplex PCR; TCRdb's copy keeps in-frame clones and lacks some. The table includes about 110,000 clones, 70% to 90% detected once. Sequences were derived from peripheral blood, sampled 28 days after the second AZD1222 dose. The receptors were gathered from an adult who received the AZD1222 COVID-19 vaccine.

The gene calls are TRBV6-6 and TRBJ2-3; the D is unclear. The length of the CDR3 is 12 residues. The V end was cut by 2 bases, the J end by 8 bases, with 8 bases between. Per the germline V gene, CDR1 is MNHNY and CDR2 is SVGAGI (reference sequence). The CDR3 is CASSYGSATQYF. DNA of the CDR3: TGTGCCAGCAGTTACGGTTCCGCTACGCAGTATTTT.

As to this clone: The junction departs from germline at one end; a sequencing error may be responsible. The CDR3 loop reads CASSSTGTGYTGVLFF. CDR3 bases: TGTGCCAGCAGTTCCACCGGGACAGGCTACACTGGGGTGCTGTTTTTT. The rearrangement links TRBV6-6 to TRBJ2-2, with 8 positions matching TRBD1. The CDR3 has 16 amino acids. The germline V gene encodes CDR1 MNHNY and CDR2 SVGAGI (reference sequence).

This clone showed up just once. The J gene is TRBJ1-1, the V gene TRBV4-1; 7 bases are a match to TRBD1. The CDR3 length is 14 residues. Germline V gene data show CDR1 as MGHRA and CDR2 as YSYEKL. Trimming took 4 bases from V and 0 from J; bases not matched to a gene: 2. CDR3 in amino acids: CASSLGQLNTEAFF. The DNA for the CDR3 is TGCGCCAGCAGCCTGGGACAGTTGAACACTGAAGCTTTCTTT.

The chain has TRBV7-3 and TRBJ2-2, with D unclear. This CDR3 comprises 15 residues. The germline V gene encodes CDR1 SGHTA and CDR2 FQGTGA. Trimming removed 2 bases at V and 6 bases at J, with 13 bases between. CDR3 coding DNA: TGTGCCAGCAGCTTACAAGGATCCGAGGCCGGGGAGCTGTTTTTT. As protein: CASSLQGSEAGELFF.

This chain links TRBV19 with TRBJ1-1; D not certain. There are 13 residues in the CDR3. Germline values: CDR1 LNHDA, CDR2 SQIVND (reference sequence). With 3 bases removed from V and 0 bases from J, the gap between germline ends came to 5 bases. The CDR3 coding sequence is TGTGCCAGTAGTATCATGCTGAACACTGAAGCTTTCTTT. Encoded protein: CASSIMLNTEAFF.

V gene TRBV7-2 combines with J gene TRBJ1-2; the D gene is possibly TRBD1 (6 bases). Per the germline V gene, CDR1 is SGHTA and CDR2 is FQGNSA. This CDR3 region has 14 residues. V was trimmed by 1 base and J by 8 bases, leaving 14 bases between them. The CDR3 loop is CASSLGGGGRGYTF. The CDR3 DNA follows: TGTGCCAGCAGCTTAGGCGGAGGGGGAAGAGGCTACACCTTC.

V and J are TRBV24-1 and TRBJ2-3; perhaps D is TRBD1 or TRBD2 (5 bases each). The length of the CDR3 is 15 residues. Germline-derived CDR1 and CDR2 are KGHDR and SFDVKD. The ends were cut back, 7 bases at V and 6 bases at J, with 19 bases in the middle. The DNA of the CDR3 is TGTGCCACCAGCGATCTGGGACGGGCCTGGGATACGCAGTATTTT. Protein product: CATSDLGRAWDTQYF.

This clone was recorded once. The chain uses TRBV6-2 or TRBV6-3 and TRBJ2-7; TRBD1 aligns across 8 bases. The CDR3 has 11 amino acids. The trim removed 5 bases at V and 12 bases at J, leaving 6 bases unmatched. In germline, CDR1 is MNHEY, CDR2 SVGEGT. The CDR3 DNA reads as TGTGCCAGCAGTAATGGACAGGGCCGGTACTTC. It yields the protein CASSNGQGRYF.

The chain links TRBV11-2 to TRBJ1-2; no clear D gene. V was cut by 5 bases and J by 5 bases, with 9 bases left in between. The CDR3 extends over 12 amino acids. Germline CDR1 and CDR2: SGHAT and FQNNGV. The CDR3 DNA reads as TGTGCCAGCAGCCGCAGCGGGTATGGCTACACCTTC. Its translation: CASSRSGYGYTF.

This chain links TRBV28 with TRBJ1-6; possibly TRBD1 for D (6 bases). CDR3 length: 15 amino acids. The ends were cut back, 7 bases at V and 6 bases at J, with 16 bases in the middle. CDR1 is MDHEN and CDR2 is SYDVKM in the germline V gene. The CDR3 coding sequence is TGTGCCAGCACCCTAGGGGGGACATTTAATTCACCCCTCCACTTT. It translates to CASTLGGTFNSPLHF. Looking up the rest from reference TRBV28 and TRBJ1-6 gives the full variable domain: DVKVTQSSRYLVKRTGEKVFLECVQDMDHENMFWYRQDPGLGLRLIYFSYDVKMKEKGDIPEGYSVSREKKERFSLILESASTNQTSMYLCASTLGGTFNSPLHFGNGTRLTVT.

The chain carries TRBV6-6 and TRBJ1-5; 7 bases match TRBD1. J gave up 0 bases and V 11 bases, and 7 bases lay outside the gene matches. The CDR3 contains 14 residues. The germline gives CDR1 MNHNY, CDR2 SVGAGI (reference sequence). The CDR3 region has the DNA TGTGCCGGCCGGGACAGCGATAGCAATCAGCCCCAGCATTTT. Its translation is CAGRDSDSNQPQHF.

With respect to this clone: This CDR3 is also generated by other DNA sequences in the sample. V is TRBV6-5 and J is TRBJ1-1; D gene ambiguous. This CDR3 has 13 amino acids. The ends were cut back, 6 bases at V and 0 bases at J, with 8 bases in the middle. CDR1 and CDR2 (germline): MNHEY, SVGAGI. The CDR3 DNA is TGTGCCAGCAGGGCCGGACTGAACACTGAAGCTTTCTTT. Translating gives CASRAGLNTEAFF.

The chain recombines TRBV6-6 with TRBJ1-5, with D perhaps matching TRBD1 (6 bases). Deletions cut 9 bases from V and 2 bases from J, with 20 bases between. The CDR3 runs 16 residues. Germline V CDR1 and CDR2: MNHNY, SVGAGI (reference sequence). The DNA for the CDR3 is TGTGCCAGTAAAGTGGGGTCGGGGGGCCGCAATCAGCCCCAGCATTTT. It codes for CASKVGSGGRNQPQHF.

The J gene is TRBJ1-4, the V gene TRBV28; D not resolved. Germline CDR1 is MDHEN and CDR2 is SYDVKM. CDR3 length: 18 residues. Trimming pared 5 bases from V and 0 bases from J, leaving 19 bases between. The CDR3 DNA follows: TGTGCCAGCAGTCCCCCCTGGCCCGCCGGCGCAACTAATGAAAAACTGTTTTTT. Translated, it gives CASSPPWPAGATNEKLFF.

The chain carries TRBV19 and TRBJ1-5; tentatively, D is TRBD1 (5 bases). The CDR3 is made up of 13 amino acids. V lost 7 bases to trimming and J lost 4 bases, with 11 bases between them. Germline values: CDR1 LNHDA, CDR2 SQIVND (reference sequence). The DNA of the CDR3 is TGTGCCAGTACCAAGGGACCAAATCAGCCCCAGCATTTT. It encodes CASTKGPNQPQHF. Supplemented by reference TRBV19 and TRBJ1-5, the full variable domain reads DGGITQSPKYLFRKEGQNVTLSCEQNLNHDAMYWYRQDPGQGLRLIYYSQIVNDFQKGDIAEGYSVSREKKESFPLTVTSAQKNPTAFYLCASTKGPNQPQHFGDGTRLSIL.

Only one count was recorded for this clone. The V gene is TRBV18, the J gene TRBJ1-2; D gene unclear. V gave up 4 bases and J gave up 8 bases, with 14 bases separating them. Germline V lookup: CDR1 KGHSH, CDR2 LQKENI. This CDR3 is built from 13 residues. Here the CDR3 reads CASSLDQSKGYTF. CDR3 DNA sequence: TGTGCCAGCTCACTAGACCAATCTAAGGGCTACACCTTC. The full variable domain, in which reference TRBV18 and TRBJ1-2 provide the parts outside the CDR3, is NAGVMQNPRHLVRRRGQEARLRCSPMKGHSHVYWYRQLPEEGLKFMVYLQKENIIDESGMPKERFSAEFPKEGPSILRIQQVVRGDSAAYFCASSLDQSKGYTFGSGTRLTVV.

The chain combines TRBV12-5 with TRBJ2-5, with 8 nucleotides matching TRBD1. V trimming: 5 bases; J trimming: 4 bases; junction bases outside the gene matches: 12. The CDR3 covers 16 residues. CDR1 and CDR2 from the germline V gene are LGHNT and FRNRAP. CDR3 nucleotide sequence: TGTGCTAGTGGTCTGGATCGGACAGGGAGGCGAGAGACCCAGTACTTC. Protein: CASGLDRTGRRETQYF.

The chain combines TRBV3-1 (or the pseudogene TRBV3-2) with TRBJ2-5; 7 nucleotides line up with TRBD1. Trimming at V came to 2 bases and at J to 1 base, leaving 1 base not matched to a gene. This CDR3 has 14 amino acids. CDR1 LGHDT and CDR2 YNNKEL come from the germline V gene (reference sequence). The CDR3 spells CASSQNRGQETQYF. DNA of the CDR3: TGTGCCAGCAGCCAAAACAGGGGCCAAGAGACCCAGTACTTC.

This clone appeared a single time. The chain links TRBV7-2 to TRBJ2-7, with TRBD2 matching over 8 bases. The V and J ends lost 0 bases and 2 bases, in that order; junction bases with no gene match: 6. Germline V gives CDR1 SGHTA, CDR2 FQGNSA. The CDR3 consists of 16 residues. The CDR3 DNA sequence: TGTGCCAGCAGCTTAGCGCGGGGGGCTTCTGCCTACGAGCAGTACTTC. Its protein is CASSLARGASAYEQYF.

This chain uses TRBV4-1 with TRBJ2-1, with 12 bases fitting TRBD1. Germline V gene lookup returns CDR1 MGHRA and CDR2 YSYEKL. The CDR3 is made up of 17 amino acids. V shed 0 bases, J shed 10 bases, and the junction held 10 bases outside the gene matches. The CDR3 protein is CASSQEPAGQGASEQFF. CDR3 nucleotides: TGCGCCAGCAGCCAAGAACCCGCGGGACAGGGGGCCAGCGAGCAGTTCTTC.

This clone was observed a few times. One junction end does not reproduce the germline sequence, and a read error may be involved. The chain couples TRBV7-7 to TRBJ2-2; no clear D gene. The CDR3 spans 19 residues. Per germline, CDR1 SSHAT and CDR2 FNYEAQ (reference sequence). The CDR3 DNA is TGTGCTAGCAGCCCCAGCAGCCTAGATGGAATATCGTATCCCGGGGAGCTGTTTTTT. This sequence encodes CASSPSSLDGISYPGELFF.

The chain has TRBV2 and TRBJ1-1; D perhaps matches TRBD1 (6 bases). This CDR3 has 13 residues. Looked up from germline, CDR1 is SNHLY and CDR2 is FYNNEI. Trimming left V 5 bases short and J 1 base short, with 8 bases between. The CDR3 sequence: CASSSQGNTEAFF. CDR3 coding DNA: TGTGCCAGCAGTTCACAGGGGAACACTGAAGCTTTCTTT.

V usage is TRBV19 and J usage is TRBJ2-3; D not resolved. Germline loops: CDR1 LNHDA, CDR2 SQIVND (reference sequence). Trimming shortened V by 3 bases and J by 2 bases, and 9 bases separated the two germline ends. There are 14 residues in the CDR3. The CDR3 loop is CASSIPTATDTQYF. CDR3 bases: TGTGCCAGTAGTATTCCGACTGCCACAGATACGCAGTATTTT.

This clone has just one count. This chain joins TRBV5-1 and TRBJ1-1, with 9 bases lining up with TRBD1. Germline assignment: CDR1 SGHRS and CDR2 YFSETQ. The CDR3 has 14 residues. V shed 9 bases and J 1 base; nucleotides not matched to a gene: 7. The DNA of the CDR3 is TGCGCCACCTCGGGGACAGGGAGGAACACTGAAGCTTTCTTT. As protein: CATSGTGRNTEAFF.

This sequence joins TRBV19 and TRBJ1-1; 8 bases map to TRBD1. There are 14 residues in the CDR3. In germline, CDR1 is LNHDA, CDR2 SQIVND (reference sequence). Trimming at V came to 2 bases and at J to 5 bases, leaving 4 bases not matched to a gene. The chain's CDR3 is CASSINRGSTEAFF. The CDR3 nucleotides read TGTGCCAGTAGTATAAACAGGGGGAGTACTGAAGCTTTCTTT. The full variable domain, in which reference TRBV19 and TRBJ1-1 provide the parts outside the CDR3, is DGGITQSPKYLFRKEGQNVTLSCEQNLNHDAMYWYRQDPGQGLRLIYYSQIVNDFQKGDIAEGYSVSREKKESFPLTVTSAQKNPTAFYLCASSINRGSTEAFFGQGTRLTVV.

This rearrangement joins TRBV29-1 to TRBJ1-1; 10 bases line up with TRBD1. The V and J ends lost 3 bases and 5 bases, in that order; junction bases with no gene match: 6. CDR3 length: 14 residues. Germline V gives CDR1 SQVTM, CDR2 ANQGSEA. The CDR3 sequence: CSVDQTGGATEAFF. CDR3 nucleotides: TGCAGCGTTGATCAGACAGGGGGCGCGACTGAAGCTTTCTTT.

The CDR3: CASSSGQHSGNTIYF. The CDR3, as DNA: TGTGCCAGCAGCTCGGGACAACACTCTGGAAACACCATATATTTT. The chain couples TRBV6-2 or TRBV6-3 to TRBJ1-3; TRBD1 is a possible D gene (6 bases). The V gene's germline CDR1 is MNHEY and CDR2 SVGEGT. Between the trimmed V and J ends, which lost 6 bases and 0 bases, there was a span of 12 bases. This CDR3 is built from 15 residues.

This sequence joins TRBV7-9 and TRBJ1-2; a weak D match, TRBD1 (6 bases). Germline CDR1 is SEHNR and CDR2 is FQNEAQ (reference sequence). CDR3 length: 14 residues. V lost 3 bases and J lost 3, with 11 bases in between. In nucleotides, the CDR3 is TGTGCCAGCAGCTTGGAACAGGGCCACTATGGCTACACCTTC. It specifies CASSLEQGHYGYTF.

The rearrangement links TRBV11-2 to TRBJ1-4, with D possibly matching TRBD1 (5 bases). From germline, CDR1 is SGHAT and CDR2 FQNNGV. This CDR3 region has 16 residues. Deletions cut 5 bases from V and 4 bases from J, with 17 bases between. The CDR3 here is CASSPGVGRRNEKLFF. The DNA for the CDR3 is TGTGCCAGCAGCCCGGGGGTGGGGCGGCGTAATGAAAAACTGTTTTTT.

The J gene is TRBJ2-6, the V gene TRBV7-3; D remains unclear. Trimming took 1 base from V and 4 from J, leaving 8 bases between them. This CDR3 contains 15 residues. Germline CDR1 SGHTA, CDR2 FQGTGA. The CDR3 DNA reads TGTGCCAGCAGCTTAATGGGGTCCGGGGCCAACGTCCTGACTTTC. This translates into CASSLMGSGANVLTF.

The chain joins TRBV5-5 to TRBJ1-1; 10 nucleotides match TRBD1. CDR3 length equals 14 residues. The germline V gene has CDR1 SGHKS and CDR2 YYEKEE (reference sequence). V lost 4 bases and J lost 6; bases outside the gene matches: 6. CDR3 nucleotide sequence: TGTGCCAGCAGCCTAGGGACAGGGGATGCTGAAGCTTTCTTT. The encoded protein is CASSLGTGDAEAFF.